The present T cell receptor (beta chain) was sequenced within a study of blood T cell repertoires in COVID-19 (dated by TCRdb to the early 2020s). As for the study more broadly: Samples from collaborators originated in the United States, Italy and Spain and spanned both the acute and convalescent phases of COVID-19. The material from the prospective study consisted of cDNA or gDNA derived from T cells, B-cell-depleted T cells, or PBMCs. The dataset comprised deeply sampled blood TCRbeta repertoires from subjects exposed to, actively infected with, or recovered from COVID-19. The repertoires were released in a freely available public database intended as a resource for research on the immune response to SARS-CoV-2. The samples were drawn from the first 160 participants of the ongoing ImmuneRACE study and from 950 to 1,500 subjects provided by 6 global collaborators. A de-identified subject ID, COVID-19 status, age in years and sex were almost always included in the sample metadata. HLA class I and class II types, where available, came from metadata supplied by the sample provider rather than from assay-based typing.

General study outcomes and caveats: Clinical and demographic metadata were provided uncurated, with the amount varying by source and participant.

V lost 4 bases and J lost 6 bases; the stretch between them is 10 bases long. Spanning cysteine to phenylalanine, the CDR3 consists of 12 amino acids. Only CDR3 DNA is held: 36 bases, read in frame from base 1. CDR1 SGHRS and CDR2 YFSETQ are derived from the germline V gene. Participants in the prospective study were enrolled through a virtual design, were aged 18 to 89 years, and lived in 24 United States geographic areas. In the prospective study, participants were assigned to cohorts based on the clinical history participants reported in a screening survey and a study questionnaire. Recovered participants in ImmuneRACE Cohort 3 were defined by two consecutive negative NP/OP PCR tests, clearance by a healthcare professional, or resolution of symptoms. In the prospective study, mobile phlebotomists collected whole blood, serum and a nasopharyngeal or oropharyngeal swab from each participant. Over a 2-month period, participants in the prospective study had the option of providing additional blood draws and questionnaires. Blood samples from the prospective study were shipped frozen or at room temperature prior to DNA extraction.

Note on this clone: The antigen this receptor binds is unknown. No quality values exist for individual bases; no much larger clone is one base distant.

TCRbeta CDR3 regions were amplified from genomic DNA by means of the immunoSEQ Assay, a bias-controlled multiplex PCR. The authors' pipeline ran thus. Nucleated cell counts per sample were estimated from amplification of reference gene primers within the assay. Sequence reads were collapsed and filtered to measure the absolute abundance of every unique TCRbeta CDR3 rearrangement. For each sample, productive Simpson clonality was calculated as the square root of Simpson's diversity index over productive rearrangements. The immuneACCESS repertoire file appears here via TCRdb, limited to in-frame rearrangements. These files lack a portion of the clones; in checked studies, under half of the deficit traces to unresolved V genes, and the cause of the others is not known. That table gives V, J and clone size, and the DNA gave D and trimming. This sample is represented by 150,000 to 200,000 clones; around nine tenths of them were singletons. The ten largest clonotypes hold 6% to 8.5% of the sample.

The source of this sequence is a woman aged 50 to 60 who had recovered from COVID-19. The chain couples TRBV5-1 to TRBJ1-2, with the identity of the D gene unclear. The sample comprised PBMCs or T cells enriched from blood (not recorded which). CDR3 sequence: CASSVLRDGYTF. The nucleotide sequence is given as TGCGCCAGCAGCGTTCTACGGGATGGCTACACCTTC. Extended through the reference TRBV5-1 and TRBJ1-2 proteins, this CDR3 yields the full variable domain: KAGVTQTPRYLIKTRGQQVTLSCSPISGHRSVSWYQQTPGQGLQFLFEYFSETQRNKGNFPGRFSGRQFSNSRSEMNVSTLELGDSALYLCASSVLRDGYTFGSGTRLTVV.